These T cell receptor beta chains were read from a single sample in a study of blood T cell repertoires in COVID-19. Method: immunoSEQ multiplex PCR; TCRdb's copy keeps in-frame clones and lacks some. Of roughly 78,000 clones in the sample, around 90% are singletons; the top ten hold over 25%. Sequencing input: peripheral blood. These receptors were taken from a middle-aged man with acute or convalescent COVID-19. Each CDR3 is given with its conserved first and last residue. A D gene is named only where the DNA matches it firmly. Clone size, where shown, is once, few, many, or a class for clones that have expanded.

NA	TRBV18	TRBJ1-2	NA	TGTGCCAGCTCACCCGAGACAGACTATGGCTACACCTTC	CASSPETDYGYTF
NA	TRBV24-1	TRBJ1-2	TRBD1	TGTGCCACAGAGACAGGGCAGGGCTATGGCTACACCTTC	CATETGQGYGYTF
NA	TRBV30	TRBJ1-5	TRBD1	TGTGCCTGGAGTCACGAGACAGGGCGTATTCAGCCCCAGCATTTT	CAWSHETGRIQPQHF
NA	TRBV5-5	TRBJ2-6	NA	TGTGCCAGCAACGTCCCAGGGGCTGGGGCCAACGTCCTGACTTTC	CASNVPGAGANVLTF
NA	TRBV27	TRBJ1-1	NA	TGTGCCAGCAGTTTATTGGGCAGCAGGACTGAAGCTTTCTTT	CASSLLGSRTEAFF
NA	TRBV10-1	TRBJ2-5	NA	TGCGCCAGCAGTGAGTCGATTGCGGGGAATCAAGAGACCCAGTACTTC	CASSESIAGNQETQYF
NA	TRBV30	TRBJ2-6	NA	TGTGCCTGCCACAGGGCGAACGGGGCCAACGTCCTGACTTTC	CACHRANGANVLTF
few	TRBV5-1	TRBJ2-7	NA	TGCGCCAGCAGCTTGGACTTACCAGGCTACGAGCAGTACTTC	CASSLDLPGYEQYF
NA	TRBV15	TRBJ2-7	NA	TGTGCCACCAGCAGAGATCGGGGTGGAGATTCTTCGCCGTACTTC	CATSRDRGGDSSPYF
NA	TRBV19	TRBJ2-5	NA	TGTGCCAGTAGTATAGATAGACAACAAGAGACCCAGTACTTC	CASSIDRQQETQYF
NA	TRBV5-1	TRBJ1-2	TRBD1	TGCGCCAGCAGCCTGGGACAGGGGGAAATTTTATTCGGCTACACCTTC	CASSLGQGEILFGYTF
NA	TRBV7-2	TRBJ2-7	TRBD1	TGTGCCAGCAGCCGCCGGACAGGGAGGAAAGAGCAGTACTTC	CASSRRTGRKEQYF
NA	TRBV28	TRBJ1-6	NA	TGTGCCAGCAACAAACAGGGTTTTAACTCACCCCTCCACTTT	CASNKQGFNSPLHF
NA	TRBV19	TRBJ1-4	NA	TGTGCCACCTCACAGGACCTTAATGAAAAACTGTTTTTT	CATSQDLNEKLFF
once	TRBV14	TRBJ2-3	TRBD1	TGTGCCAGCAGCCAGTGGGGACAGGGGGTTGATACGCAGTATTTT	CASSQWGQGVDTQYF
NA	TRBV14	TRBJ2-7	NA	TGTGCCAGCAGCCAAGGGGCTATCGAGCAGTACTTC	CASSQGAIEQYF
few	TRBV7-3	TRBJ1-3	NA	TGTGCCAGCAGCTTTGATGGGAGCTCTGGAAACACCATATATTTT	CASSFDGSSGNTIYF
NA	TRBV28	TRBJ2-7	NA	TGTGCCAGCAGTCCCAACTTGGGTCGGGACGAGCAGTACTTC	CASSPNLGRDEQYF
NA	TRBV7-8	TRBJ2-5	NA	TGTGCCAGCAGCTTAGGGGTCGGGGAGACCCAGTACTTC	CASSLGVGETQYF
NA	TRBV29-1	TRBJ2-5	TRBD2	TGCAGCGTCCGGGGACTAGCGAAAGAGACCCAGTACTTC	CSVRGLAKETQYF
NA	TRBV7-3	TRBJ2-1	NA	TGTGCCAGCAGCTTACAAGGGGACTTCTCCTACAATGAGCAGTTCTTC	CASSLQGDFSYNEQFF
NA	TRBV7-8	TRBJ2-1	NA	TGTGCCAGCAGCTTAGGACGCCGCGGGCGGGGGCGTTACAATGAGCAGTTCTTC	CASSLGRRGRGRYNEQFF
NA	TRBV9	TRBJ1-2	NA	TGTGCCAGCAGCCCGCTTAGGACGGGATCAGCTAACTATGGCTACACCTTC	CASSPLRTGSANYGYTF
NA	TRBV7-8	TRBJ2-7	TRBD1	TGTGCCAGCAGCTTAGCGGGACAGACCTCCTACGAGCAGTACTTC	CASSLAGQTSYEQYF
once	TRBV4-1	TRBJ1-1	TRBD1	TGCGCCAGCAGCCAAGAGGAGGGACAGGGGAACACTGAAGCTTTCTTT	CASSQEEGQGNTEAFF
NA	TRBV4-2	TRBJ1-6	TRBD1	TGTGCCAGCAGCTCAATCACAGGGGGCCCCTATAATTCACCCCTCCACTTT	CASSSITGGPYNSPLHF
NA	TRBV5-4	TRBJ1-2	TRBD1	TGTGCCAGCAGCGACCCGGGACAGGGGGCTTCTGGCTACACCTTC	CASSDPGQGASGYTF
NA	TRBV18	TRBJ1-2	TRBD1	TGTGCCAGCTCACCAACTACCGGGACAGAGAACTATGGCTACACCTTC	CASSPTTGTENYGYTF
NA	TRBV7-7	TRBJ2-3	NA	TGTGCCAGCAGCTTGAGTTACACAGATACGCAGTATTTT	CASSLSYTDTQYF
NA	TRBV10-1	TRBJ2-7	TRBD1	TGCGCCAGCAGTGAGTCGCGGACAGGAGCCTACGAGCAGTACTTC	CASSESRTGAYEQYF
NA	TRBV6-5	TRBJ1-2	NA	TGTGCCAGCAGATGGGGGCGGAACTATGGCTACACCTTC	CASRWGRNYGYTF
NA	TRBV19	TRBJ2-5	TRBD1	TGTGCCAGTAGTGCGGACAGGGTGCGAGAGACCCAGTACTTC	CASSADRVRETQYF
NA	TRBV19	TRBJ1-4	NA	TGTGCCAGTAGTCCCCAGGGCACTAATGAAAAACTGTTTTTT	CASSPQGTNEKLFF